This TCR beta chain is from a study of control samples from healthy donors and cancer patients. The V gene lost 8 bases and the J gene lost 2 bases, with 7 bases spanning the gap. The CDR3 has 12 residues. The germline CDR1 and CDR2 sequences are MNHEY and SVGAGI. Using immunoSEQ multiplex PCR, the repertoire was profiled, and TCRdb retains in-frame clones only, with some absent. This sample yields 140,000 to 150,000 clones, of which more than 85% are seen a single time; roughly 3.1% belongs to the top ten. Sequencing was performed on blood. This TCR was sampled from a man aged 30 to 45 in good health. This chain links TRBV6-5 with TRBJ1-5; no definite D call. CDR3 sequence (DNA): TGTGCCAGCCGGGTGGGCAATCAGCCCCAGCATTTT. Translation gives CASRVGNQPQHF.